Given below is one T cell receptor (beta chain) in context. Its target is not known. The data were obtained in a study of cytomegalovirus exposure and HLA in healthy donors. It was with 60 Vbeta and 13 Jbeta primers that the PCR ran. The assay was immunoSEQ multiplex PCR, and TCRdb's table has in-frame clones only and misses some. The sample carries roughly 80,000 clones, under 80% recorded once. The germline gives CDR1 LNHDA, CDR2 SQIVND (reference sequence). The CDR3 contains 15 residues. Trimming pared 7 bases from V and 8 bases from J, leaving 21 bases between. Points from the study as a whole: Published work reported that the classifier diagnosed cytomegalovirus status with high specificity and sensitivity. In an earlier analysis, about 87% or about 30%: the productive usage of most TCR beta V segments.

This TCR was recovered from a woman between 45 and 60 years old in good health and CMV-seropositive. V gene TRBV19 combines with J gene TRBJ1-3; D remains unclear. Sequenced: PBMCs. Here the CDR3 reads CASTPVGGRLDTIYF. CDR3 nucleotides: TGTGCCAGTACCCCAGTAGGAGGCAGGCTTGACACCATATATTTT.